The 4 T cell receptor beta chains below all came from one sample that was sequenced in a study of molecular identifiers for immune sequencing clone quantification. TCRdb re-called the PCR reads through MiXCR, storing one row per CDR3 protein. The table lists 70,000 to 95,000 distinct CDR3 sequences, 15% to 20% of them singletons. Sequences were obtained from naive CD8+ T cells from blood, with Jurkat cell RNA spiked in. Subset defined: FACS-sorted CD8+CD4-CCR7+CD45RA+ naive T cells. These receptors were collected from a human donor in good health. Some libraries in this study had Jurkat cell RNA spiked in.

This clonotype showed up many times. The CDR3 reads CASSYSPDFQTSVVKGEQFF. The CDR3 DNA sequence: TGTGCCAGCAGTTACTCCCCTGATTTCCAGACTAGCGTCGTGAAGGGTGAGCAGTTCTTC. The chain couples TRBV6-5 to TRBJ2-1, with TRBD2 identical over 8 bases. CDR3 length: 20 residues. Unmatched junction bases numbered 22, after V lost 0 bases and J lost 9 bases. Germline-derived CDR1 and CDR2 are MNHEY and SVGAGI.

This clonotype came up many times. V usage is TRBV15 and J usage is TRBJ1-1; D not certain. CDR3 length: 13 amino acids. V lost 0 bases, J lost 6 bases, and 8 bases lay in between. Germline V gene sequence: CDR1 LNHNV, CDR2 YYDKDF (reference sequence). CDR3 nucleotide sequence: TGTGCCACCAGCAGAGATATGGGCGCTGAAGCTTTCTTT. Protein: CATSRDMGAEAFF. The whole variable domain, remainder taken from reference TRBV15 and TRBJ1-1, is DAMVIQNPRYQVTQFGKPVTLSCSQTLNHNVMYWYQQKSSQAPKLLFHYYDKDFNNEADTPDNFQSRRPNTSFCFLDIRSPGLGDTAMYLCATSRDMGAEAFFGQGTRLTVV.

This clonotype was observed many times. This sequence joins TRBV27 and TRBJ1-1; no reliable D call. The CDR3 consists of 15 residues. From germline, CDR1 is MNHEY and CDR2 SMNVEV (reference sequence). Trimming left V 7 bases short and J 0 bases short, with 15 bases between. CDR3 in DNA: TGTGCCAGCAACTCCGGGCCGGGGATGAACACTGAAGCTTTCTTT. Encoded protein: CASNSGPGMNTEAFF.

About this clonotype itself: A read error is likely, as this CDR3 ends without the conserved phenylalanine or tryptophan. The chain has TRBV15 and TRBJ1-1; D perhaps matches TRBD1 (5 bases). Germline loops: CDR1 LNHNV, CDR2 YYDKDF (reference sequence). There are 15 residues in the CDR3. The V end was cut by 5 bases, the J end by 5 bases, with 18 bases between. CDR3 amino acids: CATSAPQGPRTEAFI. The CDR3 nucleotides read TGTGCCACCAGCGCGCCGCAGGGACCGAGGACTGAAGCTTTCATT.